This record concerns one TCR beta chain sequence. Its antigen is undetermined. Use of 60 Vbeta and 13 Jbeta primers characterized the PCR. The assay was immunoSEQ multiplex PCR, and TCRdb's table has in-frame clones only and misses some. The table shows about 120,000 clones, with 81% occurring only once. This sample is drawn from a study of cytomegalovirus exposure and HLA in healthy donors. General study points: In a later analysis, V- and J-gene trimming of beta chains associated with a DCLRE1C missense variant, replicated independently. As a later analysis revealed, most CMV-associated TCR beta chains appeared HLA-restricted. Data from an earlier analysis indicated that most TCR beta V segments were productive either about 90% or about 30% of the time. Highly shared variants forming one cluster were likely a sequencing artifact.

Germline loops: CDR1 SGHNT, CDR2 YYREEE (reference sequence). V dropped 4 bases and J dropped 6 bases, with 13 bases sitting between them. This CDR3 region has 14 residues. The sequence came from a woman in her 40s in good health and CMV-seronegative. Sequencing was done on a sample of PBMCs. The chain links TRBV5-4 to TRBJ2-2; D is ambiguous. CDR3: CASSRKTAAGELFF. The CDR3 nucleotides read TGTGCCAGCAGCCGTAAGACTGCGGCCGGGGAGCTGTTTTTT.